A selection of T cell receptor beta chains follows, all from one sample in a study of siplizumab effects on memory and regulatory T cells. TCRdb's table, derived via immunoSEQ multiplex PCR, lists solely in-frame clones and lacks some. The repertoire holds over 60,000 clones, under 95% seen once, with over 25% in the top ten. Sequenced sample: CD8+ T cells sorted from blood. Every receptor here comes from a human donor in good health. CDR3s include the opening cysteine and the closing phenylalanine or tryptophan. Each record gives: J gene, clone size, D gene, V gene, CDR3 protein, CDR3 DNA. D genes are given only for firm matches. Some rows have no size entry. The others give once, few or many, or a class for an expanded clone.

J: TRBJ1-1; size: .; D: .; V: TRBV10-3; CDR3: CAITGTGNTEAFF; DNA: TGTGCCATCACAGGGACCGGGAACACTGAAGCTTTCTTT
J: TRBJ2-7; size: once; D: TRBD1; V: TRBV7-9; CDR3: CASSLTRGYEQYF; DNA: TGTGCCAGCAGCCTAACCAGGGGGTACGAGCAGTACTTC
J: TRBJ2-7; size: .; D: TRBD1; V: TRBV4-1; CDR3: CASSQRTGRSHEQYF; DNA: TGCGCCAGCAGCCAGAGGACAGGGCGCTCCCACGAGCAGTACTTC
J: TRBJ2-7; size: .; D: TRBD1; V: TRBV5-4; CDR3: CASSPGQGSYEQYF; DNA: TGTGCCAGCAGCCCGGGACAGGGGTCTTACGAGCAGTACTTC
J: TRBJ1-3; size: .; D: TRBD1; V: TRBV5-1; CDR3: CASSEDTGGAGGNTIYF; DNA: TGCGCCAGCAGCGAGGATACAGGGGGCGCGGGTGGAAACACCATATATTTT
J: TRBJ2-7; size: .; D: .; V: TRBV7-8; CDR3: CASSPHGDGTYEQYF; DNA: TGTGCCAGCAGCCCCCACGGGGACGGGACCTACGAGCAGTACTTC
J: TRBJ2-1; size: .; D: TRBD2; V: TRBV7-9; CDR3: CASSLISGGEQFF; DNA: TGTGCCAGCAGCTTAATAAGCGGGGGTGAGCAGTTCTTC
J: TRBJ2-7; size: .; D: .; V: TRBV6-5; CDR3: CASSFGRVSYEQYF; DNA: TGTGCCAGCAGCTTCGGTAGGGTCTCCTACGAGCAGTACTTC
J: TRBJ1-1; size: once; D: .; V: TRBV9; CDR3: CASSVWEGAEAFF; DNA: TGTGCCAGCAGCGTATGGGAGGGCGCTGAAGCTTTCTTT
J: TRBJ1-4; size: few; D: TRBD1; V: TRBV7-9; CDR3: CASSSGTGWEKLFF; DNA: TGTGCCAGCAGCTCCGGGACAGGGTGGGAAAAACTGTTTTTT
J: TRBJ2-7; size: .; D: .; V: TRBV11-2; CDR3: CASSRSYEQYF; DNA: TGTGCCAGCAGCCGTTCCTACGAGCAGTACTTC
J: TRBJ2-7; size: .; D: .; V: TRBV7-6; CDR3: CASSAGLETYEQYF; DNA: TGTGCCAGCAGCGCGGGACTCGAGACCTACGAGCAGTACTTC
J: TRBJ2-7; size: .; D: TRBD1; V: TRBV11-3; CDR3: CASSLGQGAIYEQYF; DNA: TGTGCCAGCAGCTTAGGACAGGGAGCGATCTACGAGCAGTACTTC
J: TRBJ2-7; size: .; D: TRBD1; V: TRBV7-2; CDR3: CASSPVVGTGLYEQYF; DNA: TGTGCCAGCAGCCCAGTGGTGGGGACAGGGCTTTACGAGCAGTACTTC
J: TRBJ1-5; size: .; D: .; V: TRBV4-2; CDR3: CASSQDLTASNQPQHF; DNA: TGTGCCAGCAGCCAAGATCTAACGGCAAGCAATCAGCCCCAGCATTTT
J: TRBJ1-2; size: .; D: .; V: TRBV7-9; CDR3: CASSQGVQGGGYTF; DNA: TGTGCCAGCAGCCAAGGGGTTCAGGGAGGTGGCTACACCTTC
J: TRBJ2-1; size: .; D: TRBD2; V: TRBV5-4; CDR3: CASSLTGGAYNEQFF; DNA: TGTGCCAGCAGCTTGACCGGGGGGGCCTACAATGAGCAGTTCTTC
J: TRBJ2-7; size: .; D: .; V: TRBV7-9; CDR3: CASSPPLGVHEQYF; DNA: TGTGCCAGCAGCCCCCCCCTAGGCGTCCACGAGCAGTACTTC
J: TRBJ1-2; size: .; D: .; V: TRBV27; CDR3: CASSLEPYQDGYTF; DNA: TGTGCCAGCAGTTTAGAGCCGTACCAGGATGGCTACACCTTC
J: TRBJ2-2; size: .; D: .; V: TRBV7-6; CDR3: CASSLGTPANTGELFF; DNA: TGTGCCAGCAGCTTAGGGACACCAGCGAACACCGGGGAGCTGTTTTTT
J: TRBJ2-3; size: .; D: .; V: TRBV7-8; CDR3: CASSPQGYLTDTQYF; DNA: TGTGCCAGCAGCCCCCAGGGCTACCTCACAGATACGCAGTATTTT
J: TRBJ2-1; size: once; D: TRBD2; V: TRBV4-1; CDR3: CASSERLAEYNEQFF; DNA: TGCGCCAGCAGCGAGCGACTAGCGGAGTACAATGAGCAGTTCTTC
J: TRBJ1-1; size: once; D: .; V: TRBV7-9; CDR3: CASSFLEDTEAFF; DNA: TGTGCCAGCAGCTTCCTCGAGGACACTGAAGCTTTCTTT
J: TRBJ1-2; size: .; D: TRBD1; V: TRBV6-5; CDR3: CASTGQGGMYGYTF; DNA: TGTGCCAGCACTGGACAGGGGGGGATGTATGGCTACACCTTC
J: TRBJ2-7; size: .; D: .; V: TRBV19; CDR3: CASSPMDSSYEQYF; DNA: TGTGCCAGTAGTCCGATGGACAGCTCCTACGAGCAGTACTTC
J: TRBJ1-5; size: few; D: TRBD1; V: TRBV10-2; CDR3: CASSEWTGNQPQHF; DNA: TGCGCCAGCAGTGAGTGGACAGGTAATCAGCCCCAGCATTTT
J: TRBJ2-3; size: once; D: .; V: TRBV12-5; CDR3: CASGLVGVSTDTQYF; DNA: TGTGCTAGTGGTTTGGTAGGGGTTAGCACAGATACGCAGTATTTT
J: TRBJ2-7; size: .; D: .; V: TRBV6-5; CDR3: CASSLDFYEQYF; DNA: TGTGCCAGCAGCCTGGACTTCTACGAGCAGTACTTC
J: TRBJ2-7; size: .; D: .; V: TRBV27; CDR3: CASSSGSTHEQYF; DNA: TGTGCCAGCAGTTCGGGGAGTACCCACGAGCAGTACTTC
J: TRBJ1-1; size: few; D: .; V: TRBV4-1; CDR3: CASSLNDRNTEAFF; DNA: TGCGCCAGCAGCCTTAACGACAGGAACACTGAAGCTTTCTTT
J: TRBJ2-7; size: once; D: .; V: TRBV10-3; CDR3: CAISNAEARPEQYF; DNA: TGTGCCATCAGTAATGCCGAGGCTAGGCCCGAGCAGTACTTC
J: TRBJ2-1; size: .; D: .; V: TRBV5-4; CDR3: CASSFRVLREQFF; DNA: TGTGCCAGCAGCTTCCGGGTGTTGCGGGAGCAGTTCTTC
J: TRBJ2-7; size: .; D: .; V: TRBV7-9; CDR3: CASTPSEGLNEQYF; DNA: TGTGCCAGCACCCCATCGGAGGGCCTGAACGAGCAGTACTTC
J: TRBJ1-2; size: .; D: .; V: TRBV7-9; CDR3: CASSFGTLTYTF; DNA: TGTGCCAGCAGCTTCGGGACGCTGACCTACACCTTC
J: TRBJ2-5; size: .; D: TRBD2; V: TRBV7-6; CDR3: CASSPTSGSPVAQYF; DNA: TGTGCCAGCAGCCCAACTAGCGGGAGCCCCGTTGCCCAGTACTTC